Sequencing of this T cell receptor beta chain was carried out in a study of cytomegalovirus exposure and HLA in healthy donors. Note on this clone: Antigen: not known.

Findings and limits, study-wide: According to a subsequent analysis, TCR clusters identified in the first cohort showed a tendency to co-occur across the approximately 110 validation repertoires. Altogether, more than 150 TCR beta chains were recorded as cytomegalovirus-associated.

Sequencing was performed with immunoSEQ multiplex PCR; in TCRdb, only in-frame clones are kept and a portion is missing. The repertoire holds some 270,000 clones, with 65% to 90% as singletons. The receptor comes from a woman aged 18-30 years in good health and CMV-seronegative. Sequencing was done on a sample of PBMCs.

This CDR3 reads CASSLEVGSGANVLTF. CDR3 DNA: TGCGCCAGCAGCCTGGAAGTGGGGAGTGGGGCCAACGTCCTGACTTTC. The chain links TRBV5-1 to TRBJ2-6; D is possibly TRBD2 (5 bases). The CDR3 totals 16 residues. The germline V gene encodes CDR1 SGHRS and CDR2 YFSETQ. The V gene lost 4 bases and the J gene lost 3 bases, with 14 bases spanning the gap. Complete variable domain (other parts from reference TRBV5-1 and TRBJ2-6): KAGVTQTPRYLIKTRGQQVTLSCSPISGHRSVSWYQQTPGQGLQFLFEYFSETQRNKGNFPGRFSGRQFSNSRSEMNVSTLELGDSALYLCASSLEVGSGANVLTFGAGSRLTVL.